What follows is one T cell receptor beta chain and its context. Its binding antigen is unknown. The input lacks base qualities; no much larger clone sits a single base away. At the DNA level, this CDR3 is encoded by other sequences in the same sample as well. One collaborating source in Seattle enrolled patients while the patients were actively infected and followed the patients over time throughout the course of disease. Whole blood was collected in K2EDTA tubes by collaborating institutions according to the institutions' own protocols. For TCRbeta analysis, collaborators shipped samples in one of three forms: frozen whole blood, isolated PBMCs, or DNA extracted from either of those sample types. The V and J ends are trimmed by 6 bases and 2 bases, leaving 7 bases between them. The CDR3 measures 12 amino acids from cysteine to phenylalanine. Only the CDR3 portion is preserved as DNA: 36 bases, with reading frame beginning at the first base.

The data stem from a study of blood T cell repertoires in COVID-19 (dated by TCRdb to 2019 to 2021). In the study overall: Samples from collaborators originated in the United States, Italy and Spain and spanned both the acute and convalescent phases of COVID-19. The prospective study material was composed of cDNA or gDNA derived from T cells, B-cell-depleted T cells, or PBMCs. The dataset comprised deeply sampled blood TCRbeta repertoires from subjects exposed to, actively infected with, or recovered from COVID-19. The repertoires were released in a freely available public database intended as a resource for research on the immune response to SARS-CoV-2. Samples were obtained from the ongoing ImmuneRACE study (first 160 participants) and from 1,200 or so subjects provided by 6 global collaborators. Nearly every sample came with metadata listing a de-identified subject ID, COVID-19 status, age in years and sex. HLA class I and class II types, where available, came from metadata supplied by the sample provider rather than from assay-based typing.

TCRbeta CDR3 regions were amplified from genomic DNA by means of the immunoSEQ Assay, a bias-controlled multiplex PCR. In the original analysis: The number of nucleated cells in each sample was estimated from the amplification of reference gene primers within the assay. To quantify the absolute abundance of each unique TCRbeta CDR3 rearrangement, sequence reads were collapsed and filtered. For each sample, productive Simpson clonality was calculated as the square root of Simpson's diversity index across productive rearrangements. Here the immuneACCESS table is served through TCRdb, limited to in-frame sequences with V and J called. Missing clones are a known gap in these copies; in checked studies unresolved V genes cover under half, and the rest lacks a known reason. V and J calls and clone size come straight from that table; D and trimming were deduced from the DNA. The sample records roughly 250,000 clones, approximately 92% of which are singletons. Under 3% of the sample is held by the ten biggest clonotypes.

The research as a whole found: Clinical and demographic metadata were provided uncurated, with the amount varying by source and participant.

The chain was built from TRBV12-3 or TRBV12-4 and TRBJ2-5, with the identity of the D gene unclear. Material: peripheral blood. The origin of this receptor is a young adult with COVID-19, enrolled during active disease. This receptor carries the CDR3 CASSPLQETQYF. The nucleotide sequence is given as TGTGCCAGCAGCCCCCTACAAGAGACCCAGTACTTC.